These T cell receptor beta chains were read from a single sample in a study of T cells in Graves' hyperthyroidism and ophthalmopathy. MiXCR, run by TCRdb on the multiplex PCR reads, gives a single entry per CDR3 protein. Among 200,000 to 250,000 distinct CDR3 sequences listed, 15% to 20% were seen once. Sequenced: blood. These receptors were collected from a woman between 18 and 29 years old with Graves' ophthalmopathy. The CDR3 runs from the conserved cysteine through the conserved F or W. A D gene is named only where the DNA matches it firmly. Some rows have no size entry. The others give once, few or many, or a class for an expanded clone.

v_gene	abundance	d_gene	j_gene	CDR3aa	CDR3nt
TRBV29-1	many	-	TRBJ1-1	CSVEDQQIEAFF	TGCAGCGTTGAAGATCAACAGATTGAAGCTTTCTTT
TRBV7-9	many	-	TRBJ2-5	CASSFVPQETQYF	TGTGCCAGCAGCTTTGTACCCCAAGAGACCCAGTACTTC
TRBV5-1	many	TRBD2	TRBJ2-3	CASSLATSGVADTQYF	TGCGCCAGCAGCTTGGCGACTAGCGGGGTTGCAGATACGCAGTATTTT
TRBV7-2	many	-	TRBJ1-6	CASSLWDTYNSPLHF	TGTGCCAGCAGCCTATGGGACACTTATAATTCACCCCTCCACTTT
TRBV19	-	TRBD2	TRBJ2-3	CASSSIGTSGITDTQYF	TGTGCCAGTAGTTCAATTGGGACTAGCGGAATCACAGATACGCAGTATTTT
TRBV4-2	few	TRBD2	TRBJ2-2	CASSQDWPSGAPNTGELFF	TGTGCCAGCAGCCAAGATTGGCCTAGCGGGGCTCCGAACACCGGGGAGCTGTTTTTT
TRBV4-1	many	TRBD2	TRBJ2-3	CASSLLTSGEADTQYF	TGCGCCAGCAGCCTACTAACTAGCGGGGAGGCAGATACGCAGTATTTT
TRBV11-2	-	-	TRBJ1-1	CASSLARVTEAFF	TGTGCCAGCAGCTTAGCACGGGTTACTGAAGCTTTCTTT
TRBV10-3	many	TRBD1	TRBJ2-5	CAISDGAPGTGQETQYF	TGTGCCATCAGTGATGGGGCCCCTGGGACAGGACAAGAGACCCAGTACTTC
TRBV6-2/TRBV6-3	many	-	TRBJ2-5	CASSYPLGTLKETQYF	TGTGCCAGCAGTTACCCCCTAGGAACTTTAAAAGAGACCCAGTACTTC
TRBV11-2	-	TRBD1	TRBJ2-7	CASREITMTGTAYEQYF	TGTGCCAGCAGGGAAATAACGATGACAGGGACGGCCTACGAGCAGTACTTC
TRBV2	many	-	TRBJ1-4	CASSGLRTATNEKLFF	TGTGCCAGCAGTGGTCTTCGCACTGCAACTAATGAAAAACTGTTTTTT
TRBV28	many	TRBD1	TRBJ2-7	CASSRTGGHNEQYF	TGTGCCAGCAGTCGGACAGGGGGCCACAACGAGCAGTACTTC
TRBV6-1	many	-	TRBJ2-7	CASSEWYQGTSYEQYF	TGTGCCAGCAGTGAATGGTATCAAGGGACAAGCTACGAGCAGTACTTC
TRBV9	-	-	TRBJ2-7	CASSVGGRGRYEQYF	TGTGCCAGCAGCGTAGGGGGCAGGGGTAGGTACGAGCAGTACTTC
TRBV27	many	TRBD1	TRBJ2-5	CASSRIMTGGAETQYF	TGTGCCAGCAGCCGCATAATGACAGGGGGCGCGGAGACCCAGTACTTC
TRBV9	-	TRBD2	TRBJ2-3	CASSDRTSGNTQYF	TGTGCCAGCAGCGATCGGACTAGCGGAAATACGCAGTATTTT
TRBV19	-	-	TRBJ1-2	CASSTRRYGYTF	TGTGCCAGTAGTACGAGACGCTATGGCTACACCTTC
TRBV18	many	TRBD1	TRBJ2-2	CASSPDRDTGELFF	TGTGCCAGCTCACCCGACAGGGACACCGGGGAGCTGTTTTTT
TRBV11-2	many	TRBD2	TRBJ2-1	CASSLEGGRGNEQFF	TGTGCCAGCAGCTTAGAGGGCGGGAGAGGAAATGAGCAGTTCTTC
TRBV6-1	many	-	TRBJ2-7	CASSLRASRDEQYF	TGTGCCAGCAGTCTCCGGGCCTCTCGCGACGAGCAGTACTTC
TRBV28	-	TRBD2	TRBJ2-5	CASSLGTSGEETQYF	TGTGCCAGCAGTTTGGGGACTAGCGGGGAAGAGACCCAGTACTTC
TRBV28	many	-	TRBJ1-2	CASTSGGRYTRANYGYTF	TGTGCCAGCACCTCCGGGGGCCGTTACACCAGAGCTAACTATGGCTACACCTTC
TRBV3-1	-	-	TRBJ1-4	CASSQVRNRDEKLFF	TGTGCCAGCAGCCAAGTGCGGAATCGGGATGAAAAACTGTTTTTT
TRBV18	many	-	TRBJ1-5	CASSKTAQYQPQHF	TGTGCCAGCTCAAAAACAGCACAGTATCAGCCCCAGCATTTT
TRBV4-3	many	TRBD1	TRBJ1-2	CASSQDFNGGGVGYTF	TGCGCCAGCAGCCAAGACTTTAACGGAGGGGGCGTTGGCTACACCTTC
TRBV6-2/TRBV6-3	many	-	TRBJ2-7	CASSYSGTGYEQYF	TGTGCCAGCAGTTACTCAGGGACGGGCTACGAGCAGTACTTC
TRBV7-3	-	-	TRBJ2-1	CASSLRANRKAEQFF	TGTGCCAGCAGCTTAAGGGCAAACCGAAAGGCGGAGCAGTTCTTC
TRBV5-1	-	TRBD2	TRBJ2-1	CASSNSGRDYNEQFF	TGCGCCAGCAGCAATAGCGGGAGGGACTACAATGAGCAGTTCTTC
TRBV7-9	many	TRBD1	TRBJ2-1	CASSLIGQGELDEQFF	TGTGCCAGCAGCTTAATTGGACAGGGGGAGTTGGATGAGCAGTTCTTC
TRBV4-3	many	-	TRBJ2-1	CASSQGIGSYNEQFF	TGCGCCAGCAGCCAAGGGATAGGGTCCTACAATGAGCAGTTCTTC
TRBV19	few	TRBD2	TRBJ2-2	CASIETSGAAGELFF	TGTGCCAGTATCGAGACTAGCGGGGCAGCCGGGGAGCTGTTTTTT
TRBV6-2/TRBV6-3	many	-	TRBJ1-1	CASSSASRGGAEAFF	TGTGCCAGCAGTTCAGCCTCTCGGGGAGGGGCTGAAGCTTTCTTT